Presented here are 27 T cell receptor beta chains from one specimen sequenced in a study of blood T cell repertoires in COVID-19. Using immunoSEQ multiplex PCR, the repertoire was profiled, and TCRdb retains in-frame clones only, with some absent. The sample gives about 15,000 clones, 70% to 90% of which show up once; around 30% is in the top ten. Source material: peripheral blood. The receptor source for this set is a man aged 65-85 years in a cohort sampled during active COVID-19.

This clone was seen only once. The chain employs TRBV15 and TRBJ2-7; TRBD2 aligns across 14 bases. The CDR3 runs 16 residues. The junction had 6 bases not matched to a gene; V was cut back by 1 base and J by 7 bases. Germline V gives CDR1 LNHNV, CDR2 YYDKDF (reference sequence). The CDR3 loop is CATSRGTSGGFGEQYF. For the CDR3, the DNA is TGTGCCACCAGCAGAGGGACTAGCGGGGGGTTTGGGGAGCAGTACTTC.

V gene TRBV9 combines with J gene TRBJ2-3, with 8 bases fitting TRBD2. The V gene end was trimmed by 4 bases and the J gene end by 1 base; junction bases not matched to a gene: 2. This CDR3 has 14 amino acids. Germline CDR1 reads SGDLS; CDR2 reads YYNGEE. Written as DNA, the CDR3 is TGTGCCAGCAGCTCTAGCGGGCGCACAGATACGCAGTATTTT. Its translation is CASSSSGRTDTQYF.

The chain has TRBV5-1 and TRBJ2-3; tentative D call: TRBD2 (5 bases). The CDR3 runs 14 residues. Germline V gene sequence: CDR1 SGHRS, CDR2 YFSETQ. The V gene lost 2 bases and the J gene lost 2 bases, with 9 bases spanning the gap. The DNA of the CDR3 is TGCGCCAGCAGCTTTGCGGGTGACACAGATACGCAGTATTTT. Translation: CASSFAGDTDTQYF.

This clone was seen a few times. The J gene is TRBJ2-1, the V gene TRBV27; 9 bases are shared with TRBD1. The length of the CDR3 is 16 residues. V shed 3 bases, J shed 3 bases, and the junction held 6 bases outside the gene matches. Germline V gives CDR1 MNHEY, CDR2 SMNVEV (reference sequence). The CDR3 reads CASSFLGQGLYNEQFF. CDR3 nucleotides: TGTGCCAGCAGTTTCCTGGGACAGGGACTCTACAATGAGCAGTTCTTC.

The chain has TRBV6-5 and TRBJ2-7, with 7 bases fitting TRBD2. Unmatched junction bases numbered 13, after V lost 5 bases and J lost 6 bases. The V gene's germline CDR1 is MNHEY and CDR2 SVGAGI. The CDR3 has 15 residues. DNA of the CDR3: TGTGCCAGCAGTCCATACAGGAGCGGGAAAGGCGAGCAGTACTTC. Its translation: CASSPYRSGKGEQYF.

This chain connects TRBV27 to TRBJ2-3, with 9 bases fitting TRBD2. The CDR3 loop spans 15 amino acids. V lost 5 bases and J lost 4; bases outside the gene matches: 7. Germline lookup yields CDR1 MNHEY and CDR2 SMNVEV (reference sequence). CDR3 sequence reads: CASSALAGQPDTQYF. The CDR3 DNA is TGTGCCAGCAGTGCCCTAGCGGGACAGCCAGATACGCAGTATTTT.

The rearrangement joins TRBV27 to TRBJ2-7; TRBD1 matches 7 bases. Trimming took 5 bases from V and 0 from J; bases not matched to a gene: 7. CDR1 is MNHEY and CDR2 is SMNVEV in the germline V gene (reference sequence). The CDR3 is 15 residues long. The CDR3 nucleotides are TGTGCCAGCAGTCTCGACAGGGCGGCCTCCTACGAGCAGTACTTC. This codes for CASSLDRAASYEQYF.

This chain connects TRBV28 to TRBJ1-2; 10 bases align to TRBD1. Germline CDR1 MDHEN, CDR2 SYDVKM. The junction had 4 bases not matched to a gene; V was cut back by 4 bases and J by 8 bases. The CDR3 sequence is 13 residues long. CDR3 in DNA: TGTGCCAGCAGTTCGACAGGGGGCAGGGGCTACACCTTC. Amino acids: CASSSTGGRGYTF.

The chain carries TRBV27 and TRBJ2-3, with TRBD1 matching 11 bases. CDR1 MNHEY and CDR2 SMNVEV come from the germline V gene (reference sequence). V shed 3 bases, J shed 4 bases, and the junction held 3 bases outside the gene matches. This CDR3 is 15 amino acids long. CDR3 coding DNA: TGTGCCAGCAGTTTGTGGACAGGGGGCCCAGATACGCAGTATTTT. Protein product: CASSLWTGGPDTQYF.

The V call is TRBV28, the J call TRBJ2-7, with TRBD1 matching 11 bases. Germline-derived CDR1 and CDR2 are MDHEN and SYDVKM. CDR3 length: 14 amino acids. J was trimmed by 6 bases and V by 6 bases; bases with no gene match: 7. The CDR3 DNA reads TGTGCCAGCAGAGGTTGGGACAGGGGGACCGAGCAGTACTTC. This codes for CASRGWDRGTEQYF.

The chain has TRBV6-5 and TRBJ1-5; 7 nucleotides line up with TRBD1. The CDR3 loop spans 14 amino acids. Losses at the gene ends were 2 bases for V and 4 bases for J; bases not matched to a gene: 2. Germline CDR1 and CDR2: MNHEY and SVGAGI. The CDR3 bases are TGTGCCAGCAGTTACGGCAGGGGGAATCAGCCCCAGCATTTT. It codes for CASSYGRGNQPQHF.

The chain carries TRBV27 and TRBJ1-5, with D possibly TRBD1 on 6 matching bases. With 5 bases removed from V and 0 bases from J, the gap between germline ends came to 8 bases. The CDR3 extends over 14 amino acids. Germline V gives CDR1 MNHEY, CDR2 SMNVEV (reference sequence). As DNA, the CDR3 is TGTGCCAGCAGTGACAGGTATAGCAATCAGCCCCAGCATTTT. Its translation is CASSDRYSNQPQHF.

The chain carries TRBV7-9 and TRBJ2-5; 9 positions agree with TRBD1. V lost 5 bases and J lost 5; bases outside the gene matches: 9. Germline lookup yields CDR1 SEHNR and CDR2 FQNEAQ (reference sequence). The CDR3 has 15 amino acids. Here the CDR3 reads CASSPPKTGGETQYF. The CDR3 DNA reads TGTGCCAGCAGCCCCCCCAAGACAGGGGGTGAGACCCAGTACTTC.

The chain is built from TRBV5-1 and TRBJ2-7, with TRBD2 matching over 11 bases. The J segment lost 6 bases and the V segment lost 4 bases, leaving 6 bases of the junction unmatched. The CDR3 runs 14 residues. Germline CDR1 is SGHRS and CDR2 is YFSETQ. The chain's CDR3 is CASSVSGRAGEQYF. The CDR3 bases are TGCGCCAGCAGCGTTAGCGGGAGGGCCGGCGAGCAGTACTTC.

This chain links TRBV28 with TRBJ1-5; 7 bases line up with TRBD1. Germline CDR1 is MDHEN and CDR2 is SYDVKM. The V and J ends lost 4 bases and 7 bases, in that order; junction bases with no gene match: 10. The CDR3 covers 15 residues. In DNA form, the CDR3 reads TGTGCCAGCAGTTCTACAGGGGAGACGGAACAGCCCCAGCATTTT. Its translation is CASSSTGETEQPQHF.

The chain links TRBV10-3 to TRBJ2-2; 10 nucleotides agree with TRBD1. Trimming took 4 bases from V and 4 from J; bases not matched to a gene: 9. The germline V gene encodes CDR1 ENHRY and CDR2 SYGVKD. The CDR3 has 17 amino acids. In DNA form, the CDR3 reads TGTGCCATCAGTGCGACAGGGGGCGCGGGGTTCACCGGGGAGCTGTTTTTT. Translated, it gives CAISATGGAGFTGELFF.

Only one count was recorded for this clone. A read error may produce the germline difference seen at one junction end. The gene calls are TRBV5-1 and TRBJ2-7, with D perhaps matching TRBD2 (6 bases). From germline, CDR1 is SGHRS and CDR2 YFSETQ. CDR3 size: 12 residues. Here the CDR3 reads CASRLDAGEQYF. CDR3 sequence (DNA): TGCGCCAGCAGATTGGACGCGGGGGAGCAGTACTTC.

The chain recombines TRBV18 with TRBJ2-7; 9 bases are a match to TRBD1. Germline CDR1 and CDR2: KGHSH and LQKENI. The V gene end was trimmed by 3 bases and the J gene end by 0 bases; junction bases not matched to a gene: 6. This CDR3 is 16 amino acids long. CDR3 region: CASSPSRDRDSYEQYF. The CDR3 DNA sequence: TGTGCCAGCTCACCGTCCCGGGACAGGGACTCCTACGAGCAGTACTTC.

The chain couples TRBV3-1 (or the pseudogene TRBV3-2) to TRBJ2-4; TRBD2 might be the D (5 bases). V lost 0 bases to trimming and J lost 8 bases, with 14 bases between them. The CDR3 length is 15 residues. Germline V gene lookup returns CDR1 LGHDT and CDR2 YNNKEL (reference sequence). The CDR3 DNA reads as TGTGCCAGCAGCCAAGAAGGCGGCCCCGGGGACATTCAGTACTTC. Protein sequence: CASSQEGGPGDIQYF.

The CDR3 spells CASSLSRGPIETQYF. CDR3 in DNA: TGTGCCAGCAGCTTAAGTAGGGGGCCGATAGAGACCCAGTACTTC. V is TRBV7-3 and J is TRBJ2-5; 7 bases align to TRBD1. Germline CDR1 and CDR2: SGHTA and FQGTGA. V lost 1 base and J lost 4; bases outside the gene matches: 6. The CDR3 has 15 residues. The full variable domain, its missing parts supplied by reference TRBV7-3 and TRBJ2-5, is GAGVSQTPSNKVTEKGKYVELRCDPISGHTALYWYRQSLGQGPEFLIYFQGTGAADDSGLPNDRFFAVRPEGSVSTLKIQRTERGDSAVYLCASSLSRGPIETQYFGPGTRLLVL.

CDR3 protein: CASSQTGSNQPQHF. DNA of the CDR3: TGCGCCAGCAGCCAGACCGGGAGCAATCAGCCCCAGCATTTT. This chain joins TRBV4-3 and TRBJ1-5; the D is unclear. This CDR3 spans 14 amino acids. Germline lookup yields CDR1 LGHNA and CDR2 YSLEER. V dropped 3 bases and J dropped 1 base, with 7 bases sitting between them.

The chain joins TRBV6-5 to TRBJ2-6; D not certain. This CDR3 is built from 15 residues. Trimming left V 4 bases short and J 0 bases short, with 7 bases between. Germline CDR1 is MNHEY and CDR2 is SVGAGI. This CDR3 reads CASSLTFSGANVLTF. CDR3 DNA: TGTGCCAGCAGTTTAACATTCTCTGGGGCCAACGTCCTGACTTTC.

This clone was counted once. This sequence joins TRBV30 and TRBJ2-1, with 7 nucleotides matching TRBD1. This CDR3 spans 15 amino acids. J was trimmed by 3 bases and V by 5 bases; bases with no gene match: 10. CDR1 GTSNPN and CDR2 SVGIG come from the germline V gene (reference sequence). In DNA, the CDR3 is TGTGCCTGGGCTAGAAAGGGACAGAACTACAATGAGCAGTTCTTC. Translating gives CAWARKGQNYNEQFF.

The chain recombines TRBV6-5 with TRBJ1-2; 7 nucleotides line up with TRBD1. From germline, CDR1 is MNHEY and CDR2 SVGAGI. There are 14 residues in the CDR3. V lost 5 bases to trimming and J lost 6 bases; unmatched junction nucleotides: 9. This chain's CDR3 is CASSRTGSIHGYTF. The CDR3 nucleotides are TGTGCCAGCAGTCGGACAGGCAGTATACATGGCTACACCTTC.

J is TRBJ2-4 and V is TRBV29-1; 8 bases line up with TRBD2. Trimming at V came to 5 bases and at J to 9 bases, leaving 6 bases not matched to a gene. CDR1 SQVTM and CDR2 ANQGSEA come from the germline V gene. The CDR3 is made up of 12 amino acids. The CDR3 sequence: CSVIALAGIQYF. Written as DNA, the CDR3 is TGCAGCGTTATTGCGCTAGCGGGCATTCAGTACTTC.

This chain links TRBV28 with TRBJ2-1, with 9 bases fitting TRBD2. This CDR3 contains 16 residues. Germline CDR1 is MDHEN and CDR2 is SYDVKM. Trimming removed 5 bases from V and 0 bases from J; junction bases left unmatched: 5. CDR3 region: CASSAPTSGSYNEQFF. The CDR3 bases are TGTGCCAGCAGTGCACCGACTAGCGGCTCCTACAATGAGCAGTTCTTC.

The chain recombines TRBV27 with TRBJ1-5; 7 bases are shared with TRBD1. The CDR3 covers 15 residues. V shed 2 bases, J shed 6 bases, and the junction held 7 bases outside the gene matches. Germline values: CDR1 MNHEY, CDR2 SMNVEV (reference sequence). In nucleotides, the CDR3 is TGTGCCAGCAGTTTAGAGGCAGGGGGAGCTCAGCCCCAGCATTTT. Translating it yields CASSLEAGGAQPQHF.